This T cell receptor beta chain is from a study of shared T cell receptors in the human thymus. Germline CDR1 and CDR2: MDHEN and SYDVKM. This CDR3 has 16 amino acids. V dropped 7 bases and J dropped 7; count of bases not matched to a gene: 12. Profiling relied on immunoSEQ multiplex PCR, and the TCRdb table lists in-frame clones only, not all of them. Of about 380,000 clones listed, approximately 95% are singletons. This TCR derives from a human donor. The chain is built from TRBV28 and TRBJ2-7; 14 bases map to TRBD2. Input material: thymocytes. The CDR3: CASNPGTSGGTREQYF. The CDR3 bases are TGTGCCAGCAACCCCGGGACTAGCGGGGGTACTCGGGAGCAGTACTTC.